This record concerns one TCR beta chain sequence. The antigen is unknown. The data derive from a study of radiation and T cells in renal cell carcinoma. Study results and caveats: Top tumor clonotypes rose in blood 2 weeks post-radiation, then contracted.

Produced via immunoSEQ multiplex PCR; TCRdb's table is partial and in-frame only. The sample lists under 200,000 clones, about 88% seen once, with approximately 11% in the top ten. Between the trimmed V and J ends, which lost 4 bases and 4 bases, there was a span of 23 bases. Germline V gene lookup returns CDR1 MNHNS and CDR2 SASEGT. This CDR3 has 19 amino acids. Time point given: blood 4 weeks post-SBRT, at nephrectomy. The treatment denotes: 15 Gy SBRT to primary tumor, nephrectomy 4 weeks later. Sequenced here: blood, sampled from a patient whose treatment included radiotherapy and nephrectomy. The sequence derives from a woman in her fifties or sixties with renal cell carcinoma. This chain joins TRBV6-1 and TRBJ2-6, with a weak D call TRBD2 (6 bases). In DNA, the CDR3 is TGTGCCAGCAGTGTAAATGTGGGGTGGGGGGAGTCCGGGGCCAACGTCCTGACTTTC. It encodes CASSVNVGWGESGANVLTF.